This T cell receptor (beta chain) was obtained from a study of cytomegalovirus exposure and HLA in healthy donors. Study background: The study placed approximately 80% of its approximately 430 genotyped donors in the Caucasian-associated ancestry cluster. Study-wide results and limits: Later findings reportedly placed an Asian-associated ancestry cluster below the roughly 660-donor mean for N-insertions. Later analysis demonstrated an association between a missense DCLRE1C variant and TCR beta V- and J-gene trimming.

The PCR used 60 Vbeta and 13 Jbeta primers. TCRdb's table, derived via immunoSEQ multiplex PCR, lists solely in-frame clones and lacks some. The table has 100,000 to 150,000 clones, about 84% seen once; the top ten hold 1.2%. Donors had nominal health at sampling but likely had unrecorded immune exposures. With respect to this clone: The antigen remains undetermined.

Germline CDR1 is MRHNA and CDR2 is SNTAGT. J gave up 5 bases and V 6 bases, and 10 bases lay outside the gene matches. The CDR3 loop spans 14 amino acids. The chain uses TRBV6-4 and TRBJ2-7, with 7 bases lining up with TRBD1. The specimen was PBMCs. The TCR originated in a boy younger than 18 in good health and CMV-seronegative. The CDR3 DNA follows: TGTGCCAGCAGCCCCGAGGGGGCGTCCCACGAGCAGTACTTC. This sequence encodes CASSPEGASHEQYF.